Presented here are 30 T cell receptor beta chains from one specimen sequenced in a study of T cells in Graves' hyperthyroidism and ophthalmopathy. RNA transcripts yielded amplified TCR beta CDR3 regions. HTBI primers were employed in a first-round RT-PCR of the TCR CDR3. TCRdb itself ran the multiplex PCR reads through MiXCR, one entry per CDR3 protein. The data contain around 300,000 distinct CDR3 sequences, roughly 14% of them singletons. Input material: blood. Receptors originate from a woman aged 25-40 years with Graves' hyperthyroidism.

This clonotype has more than one count but fewer than ten. Since a much larger clone is just one base distant, this may be a read error. V and J are TRBV20-1 and TRBJ1-4, with 8 bases fitting TRBD1. The junction had 9 bases not matched to a gene; V was cut back by 1 base and J by 8 bases. The CDR3 has 15 amino acids. Germline-derived CDR1 and CDR2 are DFQATT and SNEGSKA (reference sequence). In DNA, the CDR3 is TGCAGTGCTAGAGGTGGGGACAGGTTGAGGGAAAAACTGTTTTTT. The encoded protein is CSARGGDRLREKLFF.

The rearrangement joins TRBV24-1 to TRBJ2-7; tentative D call: TRBD2 (6 bases). V lost 3 bases and J 2 bases, leaving 13 bases between the germline ends. The CDR3 runs to 15 residues. Per the germline V gene, CDR1 is KGHDR and CDR2 is SFDVKD. The CDR3 loop is CATSDGTRGAYEQYF. CDR3 coding DNA: TGTGCCACCAGTGATGGGACTCGCGGGGCCTACGAGCAGTACTTC.

This clonotype has a handful of counts. The chain recombines TRBV30 with TRBJ2-2, with D perhaps matching TRBD2 (5 bases). This CDR3 spans 16 amino acids. CDR1 GTSNPN and CDR2 SVGIG come from the germline V gene (reference sequence). The germline V and J ends were trimmed by 0 bases and 5 bases, with 16 bases remaining between them. CDR3 bases: TGTGCCTGGAGTGTAGCGCTCCCTCGGAGGACCGGGGAGCTGTTTTTT. Encoded protein: CAWSVALPRRTGELFF.

The table lists this clonotype with many counts. This chain links TRBV28 with TRBJ2-5; the D is unclear. V gave up 4 bases and J gave up 4 bases, with 4 bases separating them. The CDR3 contains 11 residues. Germline CDR1 MDHEN, CDR2 SYDVKM. This CDR3 is CASSSVETQYF. CDR3 DNA: TGTGCCAGCAGTTCGGTAGAGACCCAGTACTTC.

This clonotype was seen repeatedly, ten times or more. The chain couples TRBV12-3 or TRBV12-4 to TRBJ2-3; D is undetermined. The germline V and J ends were trimmed by 3 bases and 3 bases, with 7 bases remaining between them. The CDR3 loop spans 13 amino acids. The CDR3 DNA sequence: TGTGCCAGCAGTTTTTTACCAACAGATACGCAGTATTTT. Its protein product is CASSFLPTDTQYF.

In regard to this clonotype: This may be a read error, as it is one base from a much larger clone. This chain uses TRBV11-2 with TRBJ2-5; 9 bases map to TRBD2. After removal of 1 base from V and 6 bases from J, the junction contained 6 bases not matched to a gene. The CDR3 has 15 residues. Germline-derived CDR1 and CDR2 are SGHAT and FQNNGV. The CDR3 region is CASSLAPSGKQTQYF. CDR3 in DNA: TGTGCCAGCAGCTTAGCCCCTAGCGGGAAACAGACCCAGTACTTC. Full variable domain (outside the CDR3, taken from reference TRBV11-2 and TRBJ2-5): EAGVAQSPRYKIIEKRQSVAFWCNPISGHATLYWYQQILGQGPKLLIQFQNNGVVDDSQLPKDRFSAERLKGVDSTLKIQPAKLEDSAVYLCASSLAPSGKQTQYFGPGTRLLVL.

This clonotype was recorded at least ten times. The rearrangement uses TRBV12-3 or TRBV12-4 and TRBJ2-3, with D tentatively TRBD1 or TRBD2 (5 bases each). Between the trimmed V and J ends, which lost 5 bases and 6 bases, there was a span of 18 bases. CDR3 length: 15 amino acids. The CDR3 coding sequence is TGTGCCAGCAGTAGGTCTTCCGGGGCCGGGGATACGCAGTATTTT. This codes for CASSRSSGAGDTQYF.

A note on this clonotype: A read error is possible here, since a much larger clone lies one base away. The CDR3, as DNA: TGTGCCAGCAAACCCGGGACGGAGTTCTTCAATGAGCAGTTCTTC. Translation: CASKPGTEFFNEQFF. The chain recombines TRBV25-1 with TRBJ2-1, with D perhaps matching TRBD1 or TRBD2 (5 bases each). Germline V CDR1 and CDR2: MGHDK, SYGVNS. V was clipped by 7 bases and J by 6 bases, with 19 bases between them. The CDR3 extends over 15 amino acids.

At least ten counts were recorded for this clonotype. V is TRBV12-3 or TRBV12-4 and J is TRBJ1-2; 10 bases are a match to TRBD1. CDR3 length: 14 amino acids. The V and J ends lost 0 bases and 10 bases, in that order; junction bases with no gene match: 5. DNA for the CDR3: TGTGCCAGCAGTTTAGCCGGGACAGGGGTTGCCTACACCTTC. It codes for CASSLAGTGVAYTF.

As to this clonotype: One end of the junction does not line up with germline, which may come from a read error. The chain couples TRBV25-1 to TRBJ2-7; D unclear. The CDR3 totals 12 residues. Germline-derived CDR1 and CDR2 are MGHDK and SYGVNS. CDR3 DNA sequence: TGTCCCAGCAGTCAATCATCCTACGAGCAGTACTTC. Protein product: CPSSQSSYEQYF.

This clonotype was recorded at least ten times. The J gene is TRBJ2-5, the V gene TRBV20-1; 14 nucleotides line up with TRBD2. The V gene end was trimmed by 1 base and the J gene end by 1 base; junction bases not matched to a gene: 5. The length of the CDR3 is 17 residues. Looked up from germline, CDR1 is DFQATT and CDR2 is SNEGSKA (reference sequence). CDR3 DNA: TGCAGTGCTAGAGGGGGGGGACTAGCGGGAGTCCAAGAGACCCAGTACTTC. Protein sequence: CSARGGGLAGVQETQYF.

The sample holds many counts of this clonotype. V gene TRBV12-3 or TRBV12-4 combines with J gene TRBJ1-2; D uncertain. Trimming pared 4 bases from V and 3 bases from J, leaving 15 bases between. This CDR3 comprises 15 residues. CDR3 loop: CASSSHAGLHYGYTF. In nucleotides, the CDR3 is TGTGCCAGCAGTTCCCACGCGGGCCTTCACTATGGCTACACCTTC.

This clonotype was seen ten or more times. The chain couples TRBV20-1 to TRBJ1-6, with a tentative D call TRBD1 (6 bases). CDR1 DFQATT and CDR2 SNEGSKA come from the germline V gene (reference sequence). The CDR3 contains 15 residues. V was clipped by 7 bases and J by 7 bases, with 20 bases between them. CDR3 bases: TGCAGTGTCACCCATCGGGACACCACCAATTCACCCCTCCACTTT. Protein sequence: CSVTHRDTTNSPLHF.

V gene TRBV6-4 combines with J gene TRBJ1-4; maybe TRBD1 (5 bases). Germline-derived CDR1 and CDR2 are MRHNA and SNTAGT. The CDR3 is made up of 15 amino acids. V was pared by 6 bases and J by 0 bases, with 11 bases between. Here the CDR3 reads CASSERGATNEKLFF. Here the CDR3 DNA reads TGTGCCAGCAGCGAGCGGGGCGCAACTAATGAAAAACTGTTTTTT.

This chain connects TRBV29-1 to TRBJ2-1; TRBD1 agrees at 12 bases. The germline gives CDR1 SQVTM, CDR2 ANQGSEA. CDR3 length equals 18 residues. After removal of 4 bases from V and 6 bases from J, the junction contained 16 bases not matched to a gene. The CDR3 nucleotides are TGCAGCGTTGGCCTAAACATACCGGGACAGGGGGCCGTCAATGAGCAGTTCTTC. This sequence encodes CSVGLNIPGQGAVNEQFF.

The table lists this clonotype with many counts. The V gene is TRBV7-8, the J gene TRBJ2-3; D may be TRBD1 (6 bases). Germline CDR1 and CDR2: SGHVS and FQNEAQ. Trimming removed 6 bases from V and 7 bases from J, with 20 bases in between. This CDR3 has 15 residues. CDR3 sequence reads: CASRYREQGLNTQYF. CDR3 DNA: TGTGCCAGCAGATACCGGGAACAGGGTTTAAATACGCAGTATTTT.

J is TRBJ1-3 and V is TRBV2; D unresolved. CDR3 length: 12 amino acids. Between the trimmed V and J ends, which lost 7 bases and 2 bases, there was a span of 6 bases. Germline CDR1 reads SNHLY; CDR2 reads FYNNEI. The CDR3 reads CASNIPGNTIYF. CDR3 coding DNA: TGTGCCAGCAACATTCCTGGAAACACCATATATTTT.

Worth noting for this clonotype: This sequence may be a read error, since a much larger clone differs from it by one base. The V and J genes are TRBV7-2 and TRBJ2-5; D might be TRBD2 (6 bases). The germline V gene encodes CDR1 SGHTA and CDR2 FQGNSA. The CDR3 has 17 amino acids. Trimming left V 4 bases short and J 5 bases short, with 23 bases between. The CDR3, as DNA: TGTGCCAGCAGCTCAGCAAGAGGTGCGGGGAACTTGGAGACCCAGTACTTC. The encoded protein is CASSSARGAGNLETQYF.

This clonotype came up many times. This chain uses TRBV11-2 with TRBJ1-5; D uncertain. The CDR3 covers 13 residues. Germline V gene data show CDR1 as SGHAT and CDR2 as FQNNGV. V was shortened by 1 base and J by 9 bases, with 10 bases between the two germline ends. CDR3 protein: CASSLGYSGPQHF. CDR3 DNA: TGTGCCAGCAGCTTAGGTTATTCCGGGCCCCAGCATTTT.

This clonotype was observed many times. The rearrangement joins TRBV28 to TRBJ1-5; possibly TRBD1 for D (6 bases). From germline, CDR1 is MDHEN and CDR2 SYDVKM. The V gene lost 3 bases and the J gene lost 9 bases, with 15 bases spanning the gap. The CDR3 has 14 residues. The chain's CDR3 is CASSLFRKGGPQHF. For the CDR3, the DNA is TGTGCCAGCAGTTTGTTTCGGAAGGGGGGGCCCCAGCATTTT. Complete variable domain (other parts from reference TRBV28 and TRBJ1-5): DVKVTQSSRYLVKRTGEKVFLECVQDMDHENMFWYRQDPGLGLRLIYFSYDVKMKEKGDIPEGYSVSREKKERFSLILESASTNQTSMYLCASSLFRKGGPQHFGDGTRLSIL.

This clonotype was recorded at least ten times. The CDR3 region has the DNA TGTGCCATCAGTGACCCAAAGACGGAGCCTGGAAACACCATATATTTT. Encoded protein: CAISDPKTEPGNTIYF. The V call is TRBV10-3, the J call TRBJ1-3, with no clear D. CDR3 length equals 16 residues. The germline V gene encodes CDR1 ENHRY and CDR2 SYGVKD. V dropped 3 bases and J dropped 2 bases, with 14 bases sitting between them.

The gene calls are TRBV18 and TRBJ2-5; D possibly corresponds to TRBD2 (5 bases). The CDR3 length is 14 residues. The germline CDR1 and CDR2 sequences are KGHSH and LQKENI. V lost 5 bases and J 2 bases, leaving 12 bases between the germline ends. This CDR3 reads CASSFEPGQETQYF. CDR3 DNA: TGTGCCAGCTCATTCGAGCCGGGACAAGAGACCCAGTACTTC.

The sample holds a few counts of this clonotype. The genes are TRBV6-1 and TRBJ2-1; 11 nucleotides line up with TRBD2. V lost 6 bases, J lost 4 bases, and 17 bases stayed unmatched. There are 19 residues in the CDR3. The germline CDR1 and CDR2 sequences are MNHNS and SASEGT. CDR3 amino acids: CASRTRSRPSGRKYNEQFF. The DNA of the CDR3 is TGTGCCAGCAGAACTCGGAGCCGACCTAGCGGGAGGAAGTACAATGAGCAGTTCTTC.

This clonotype was counted ten times or more. The chain uses TRBV28 and TRBJ2-2; 9 nucleotides line up with TRBD1. This CDR3 comprises 15 residues. The V gene end was trimmed by 6 bases and the J gene end by 9 bases; junction bases not matched to a gene: 11. In germline, CDR1 is MDHEN, CDR2 SYDVKM. CDR3 bases: TGTGCCAGCAGAACTGCCGGGACAGGGTTCAGGGAGCTGTTTTTT. Translated: CASRTAGTGFRELFF.

In the case of this clonotype: The junction departs from germline at one end; a sequencing error may be responsible. This chain links TRBV7-7 with TRBJ2-2, with a weak D call TRBD2 (5 bases). The CDR3 consists of 15 residues. In germline, CDR1 is SSHAT, CDR2 FNYEAQ (reference sequence). CDR3 sequence (DNA): TGTGCTAGCAGCTCGGACCCGGGGTACACCGGGGAGCTGTTTTTT. Translated: CASSSDPGYTGELFF.

This chain connects TRBV4-3 to TRBJ1-4; TRBD1 agrees at 7 bases. The V segment lost 4 bases and the J segment 2 bases; nucleotides outside the gene matches: 4. Germline V gene sequence: CDR1 LGHNA, CDR2 YSLEER. CDR3 length: 15 amino acids. CDR3 amino acids: CASSRIGGTNEKLFF. CDR3 bases: TGCGCCAGCAGCCGGATAGGGGGCACTAATGAAAAACTGTTTTTT.

The table lists this clonotype with a few counts. CDR3 protein: CASSLGDFYGYTF. The CDR3 DNA sequence: TGTGCCAGCAGTTTGGGGGACTTCTATGGCTACACCTTC. The chain has TRBV28 and TRBJ1-2, with D perhaps matching TRBD1 (5 bases). The CDR3 covers 13 residues. The germline V and J ends were trimmed by 3 bases and 4 bases, with 9 bases remaining between them. Germline CDR1 is MDHEN and CDR2 is SYDVKM.

This clonotype was counted ten times or more. The chain is built from TRBV2 and TRBJ2-1, with D perhaps assigned TRBD1 or TRBD2 (6 bases each). The CDR3 runs to 13 residues. Germline V gene lookup returns CDR1 SNHLY and CDR2 FYNNEI. Trimming stripped 8 bases from V and 4 bases from J, with 12 bases between. The CDR3 loop is CASGGQGYNEQFF. In nucleotides, the CDR3 is TGTGCCAGCGGGGGGCAGGGTTACAATGAGCAGTTCTTC.

This clonotype was seen at least ten times. The CDR3 DNA follows: TGTGCCGGCACGCTCGACAGTAACACCGGGGAGCTGTTTTTT. Translated: CAGTLDSNTGELFF. This chain uses TRBV6-2 or TRBV6-3 with TRBJ2-2; possibly TRBD1 for D (5 bases). This CDR3 has 14 amino acids. Germline loops: CDR1 MNHEY, CDR2 SVGEGT. The V and J ends lost 11 bases and 2 bases respectively, with 15 bases between them.

There are many counts of this clonotype. V is TRBV3-1 and J is TRBJ2-1; TRBD2 matches 8 bases. With 2 bases clipped from V and 6 bases from J, the junction kept 9 bases outside the gene matches. CDR1 and CDR2 (germline): LGHDT, YNNKEL (reference sequence). CDR3 length equals 16 residues. CDR3: CASSQIGTSRFNEQFF. DNA for the CDR3: TGTGCCAGCAGCCAAATCGGGACTAGTCGTTTCAATGAGCAGTTCTTC.